This T cell receptor (beta chain) was recovered during a study of regulatory T cells in long-lasting Graves disease (dated by TCRdb to about 2021). About the investigation overall: Newly diagnosed Graves' disease patients had taken antithyroid drugs for less than 3 months. Peripheral blood TCR sequencing and RNA sequencing compared persistent Graves' disease patients with newly diagnosed Graves' disease patients. The study was registered as a clinical trial and conducted in China. A total of some 33 samples were covered by TCR sequencing, comprising around 13 persistent and 20 or so newly diagnosed Graves' disease patients.

CDR1 is given as SGHRS and CDR2 as YFSETQ, both from the germline V gene. Trimming removed 6 bases from V and 8 bases from J, leaving 18 bases between the germline ends. The CDR3 spans 14 residues, from the cysteine through the phenylalanine. Of the read, only the CDR3 DNA is kept; its 42 bases are in frame from base 1. The time point label on this specimen signifies: newly diagnosed GD, antithyroid drugs for less than 3 months. For both TCR sequencing and RNA sequencing, RNA was extracted from PBMCs in TRIzol. The diagnosis of Graves' disease was made according to American Thyroid Association guidelines. Patients for the study were recruited at an endocrinology department in Xi'an, China. Each patient gave about 9.1 milliliters of peripheral blood, collected in an EDTA anticoagulant tube. Ficoll Paque Plus density gradient separation was used to isolate PBMCs, and no further T cell sorting was performed. An Agilent 2100 Bioanalyzer and agarose gel were used to check RNA quality, while a NanoDrop 2000 measured RNA concentration.

In its sample, this clonotype was seen many times. Its antigen specificity is not known. No much larger clone exists at a distance of one base, and base qualities are not known. General study outcomes and caveats: Only peripheral blood was studied, because thyroid tissue, the primary lesion, was inaccessible. Sequencing and analysis were limited to the TCR beta chain. The authors acknowledged the small sample size as a limitation that may reduce accuracy. More public clonotypes were shared among persistent patients (roughly 2,700) than among newly diagnosed patients (approximately 1,000). Persistent disease showed preferential use of TRBV28, TRBJ1-2 and TRBJ2-5, whereas newly diagnosed disease favored TRBV20-1 and TRBJ2-1. Persistent Graves' disease patients showed lower TCR Shannon entropy and fewer highly expanded clones than newly diagnosed patients, suggesting clonal expansion.

The method behind the library was multiplex PCR. Sequenced on an Illumina HiSeq 4000. CDR3 regions were amplified by Arm-PCR with iRepertoire HTBI primers to construct TCR beta libraries. PCR products were gel purified before sequencing. Processing in the source paper ran as follows. A total of under 80 TRBV and 14 TRBJ segments were identified across samples and were used for gene usage analysis of CDR3 amino acid clonotypes. COPE and FqMerger were used to merge the filtered high-quality paired reads into contigs. Contigs were aligned with BLAST to IMGT TRBV, TRBD and TRBJ reference genes, and CDR3 was defined per IMGT. Highly expanded clones were defined as clonotypes with a frequency above 0.1%. Shannon entropy was used to measure repertoire diversity, and the Gini coefficient was used to measure V-J evenness. A clonotype was considered public if more than one individual shared it. TCRdb redid the processing of the public reads, applying fastp at Q25 and MiXCR, and retained in-frame beta chains. Duplicate CDR3 protein sequences are folded into a single record with the most common DNA and genes. The V and J calls, along with clone size, are taken from TCRdb and not from the paper's own processing. The sample includes 400,000 to 500,000 distinct CDR3 sequences, with around 15% observed a single time. The biggest ten clones account for roughly 10% of the sample.

These sequences were also reported in another study, on T cells in Graves' hyperthyroidism and ophthalmopathy. The other study reports the following: Stable Graves' hyperthyroidism was defined as the absence of progression to ophthalmopathy over 18 months of follow-up. The hyperthyroidism patients were between 18 and 65 years old and newly diagnosed, with a disease duration of less than 2 months. Patients with uncontrolled infections, other autoimmune diseases, pregnancy or lactation were excluded. Diagnoses were established on the basis of clinical symptoms, serum thyroxine and TRAb, thyroid ultrasound, and orbital computed tomography. The TCR CDR3 was subjected to a first round of RT-PCR using the HTBI primer set and the Qiagen OneStep RT-PCR kit. Most expanded thyroid clonotypes (frequency above 0.001) were also found in blood, which suggests that blood repertoires may mirror thyroid immune responses. A 13 V-J signature model separated ophthalmopathy from stable hyperthyroidism, with over 85% sensitivity and about 81% specificity in cross-validation and 80%/75% in testing. In validation, progression to ophthalmopathy was predicted by the model with roughly 71% sensitivity and around 75% specificity, a median of around 5.9 months before onset. To identify distinguishing TCR V-J signatures, a discovery cohort of 95 to 100 patients was used, comprising 43 with Graves' ophthalmopathy and some 57 with stable Graves' hyperthyroidism. Prospective prediction of ophthalmopathy was tested in an independent validation cohort consisting of 18 hyperthyroidism patients and approximately 16 patients who later progressed to ophthalmopathy. The approximately 100 discovery patients were divided at random into training and test sets in a 7:3 ratio. Thyroid tissue and blood T-cell repertoires from about six Graves' hyperthyroidism patients were also compared in the study. Once sampling was done, hyperthyroidism patients were given methimazole at a starting dose of 30 mg daily, whereas ophthalmopathy patients were given high-dose intravenous methylprednisolone. Libraries were constructed in a second round of multiplex PCR, after which size selection and purification were performed. Sequencing of the libraries was done on an Illumina HiSeq2000 using paired-end 100 bp reads. SOAPnuke was used to process the raw data, removing reads that contained adapters or uncalled bases, had a mean Phred below 15, or lacked an exact match to the constant primer or identifier. High-quality paired reads were merged using COPE v1.2.5, and each unique nucleotide sequence was defined as a clonotype. Clonotypes were aligned to IMGT TRBV, TRBD and TRBJ reference segments using MiTCR v1.1. Only V-J combinations with frequency above 0.0001, covering 99% to 99.2% of repertoires, were analysed. A TCS score was defined as the ratio of F50 (clonal expansion) to E x V (chaos), with BLOSUM62-based TCRdist applied between CDR3 peptides within each V-J. Welch's t-statistics and random forest reduced several hundred V-J features to 13, which were used in a naive Bayes classifier (R e1071). No statistical method was used to fix the sample size in advance, and group allocation was not hidden from the investigators. TCR Vbeta CDR3 sequencing of approximately 140 peripheral blood samples (43 ophthalmopathy, about 80 hyperthyroidism and about 17 progressor patients) is reported in the paper.

The chain links TRBV5-1 with TRBJ2-1, with the identity of the D gene unclear. The sample in question was peripheral blood mononuclear cells (PBMCs), obtained at new diagnosis, from a patient treated with antithyroid drugs. The receptor was derived from a woman in her thirties with Graves disease. Donor details come from another sample of the same person, matched by shared clones. The CDR3 loop reads CASKQRTQLDEQFF. The DNA sequence is as follows: TGCGCCAGCAAACAAAGGACCCAACTTGATGAGCAGTTCTTC. Joined to the reference TRBV5-1 and TRBJ2-1 proteins, this CDR3 gives the full variable domain: KAGVTQTPRYLIKTRGQQVTLSCSPISGHRSVSWYQQTPGQGLQFLFEYFSETQRNKGNFPGRFSGRQFSNSRSEMNVSTLELGDSALYLCASKQRTQLDEQFFGPGTRLTVL.